This T cell receptor beta chain is from a study of blood T cell repertoires in COVID-19. Study details: The analysed material was cDNA or gDNA that came from T cells, B-cell-depleted T cells, or PBMCs.

Data came from immunoSEQ multiplex PCR; TCRdb stores just in-frame clones and leaves some out. The data contain roughly 46,000 clones, 88% of them singletons. Germline V gene sequence: CDR1 SQVTM, CDR2 ANQGSEA. The trim removed 5 bases at V and 4 bases at J, leaving 10 bases unmatched. This CDR3 has 14 residues. This receptor was identified in a man aged 50 to 59 with active COVID-19. V usage is TRBV29-1 and J usage is TRBJ2-7; 8 bases map to TRBD1. Input material: peripheral blood. CDR3 in DNA: TGCAGCGTTCTGATACCGGGACAGGTTTACGAGCAGTACTTC. The encoded protein is CSVLIPGQVYEQYF.